The 24 T cell receptor beta chains given below trace back to one sample, sequenced in a study of vaccination effects on CD4 cells after COVID-19. TCRdb's table, derived via immunoSEQ multiplex PCR, lists solely in-frame clones and lacks some. This sample carries tens of thousands of clones, approximately 70% of them seen once, and the ten largest clones take less than 5%. Their antigen targets remain unknown. Antigen-specific CD4+ T cells were first expanded with viral peptide pools by the ViraFEST assay and only then sequenced. Culture lasted approximately 10 days before CD4+ T cell isolation. Previously uninfected by SARS-CoV-2, the vaccine recipients also showed negative nucleocapsid antibodies. The sequenced sample was CD4+ T cells from PBMCs cultured with HCoV-OC43 spike peptides, obtained before COVID-19 vaccination. Documented subset: HCoV-OC43 spike overlapping peptide pool stimulation. Source of these receptors: a human donor who received a COVID-19 vaccine.

V and J are TRBV5-6 and TRBJ2-7; D gene uncertain. CDR1 is SGHDT and CDR2 is YYEEEE in the germline V gene. The CDR3 runs to 14 residues. Deletions cut 1 base from V and 6 bases from J, with 14 bases between. The CDR3 DNA reads TGTGCCAGCAGCTTGATTGGACCAGATCGCGAGCAGTACGTC. Protein sequence: CASSLIGPDREQYV.

This chain uses TRBV5-3 with TRBJ2-7; D remains ambiguous. TRBV5-3 is filed as an ORF, its function uncertain. The CDR3 sequence is 12 residues long. The germline V and J ends were trimmed by 8 bases and 7 bases, with 16 bases remaining between them. Here the CDR3 reads CASPVTVCEQYV. In DNA, the CDR3 is TGTGCCAGCCCTGTGACCGTATGTGAGCAGTACGTC.

The chain carries TRBV4-2 and TRBJ1-2, with D possibly being TRBD1 (5 bases). The ends were cut back, 0 bases at V and 2 bases at J, with 10 bases in the middle. This CDR3 contains 15 residues. Germline CDR1 LGHNA, CDR2 YNFKEQ. DNA for the CDR3: TGTGCCAGCAGCCAAGAGTCGAGGGGCAACTATGGCTACACCTTC. Translation: CASSQESRGNYGYTF.

This clone was observed a few times. This chain uses TRBV7-2 with TRBJ1-6; D unresolved. V lost 1 base and J 7 bases, leaving 17 bases between the germline ends. This CDR3 spans 17 amino acids. Germline V lookup: CDR1 SGHTA, CDR2 FQGNSA. Here the CDR3 DNA reads TGTGCCAGCAGCTTAGGACTAGTAGGGAGAGGGAATTCACCCCTCCACTTT. Translating it yields CASSLGLVGRGNSPLHF.

Of note for this clone: Within the sample, other DNA sequences also encode this same CDR3. The chain couples TRBV5-1 to TRBJ2-3; D may be TRBD1 (5 bases). The CDR3 covers 14 residues. CDR1 is SGHRS and CDR2 is YFSETQ in the germline V gene. Trimming pared 0 bases from V and 1 base from J, leaving 6 bases between. The CDR3 region has the DNA TGCGCCAGCAGCTTGGTACAGGGCACAGATACGCAGTATTTT. Its translation: CASSLVQGTDTQYF.

The chain combines TRBV3-1 (or the pseudogene TRBV3-2) with TRBJ2-1; 8 positions agree with TRBD1. The CDR3 length is 17 residues. V lost 1 base to trimming and J lost 0 bases; unmatched junction nucleotides: 5. Germline V gives CDR1 LGHDT, CDR2 YNNKEL (reference sequence). The CDR3 DNA follows: TGTGCCAGCAGCCAAGGCAGGGGGCCCAGCTCCTACAATGAGCAGTTCTTC. Residues: CASSQGRGPSSYNEQFF.

This CDR3 reads CASDRNTGELFF. The CDR3 coding sequence is TGTGCCTCGGACAGAAACACCGGGGAGCTGTTTTTT. The chain employs TRBV6-5 and TRBJ2-2; possible D gene TRBD1, 6 bases. The CDR3 covers 12 residues. The germline V gene encodes CDR1 MNHEY and CDR2 SVGAGI. V lost 11 bases and J 2 bases, leaving 9 bases between the germline ends.

The V and J genes are TRBV5-7 and TRBJ1-3, with D possibly TRBD1 on 6 matching bases. TRBV5-7 is placed among ORFs of uncertain function. The CDR3 covers 19 residues. V shed 3 bases and J shed 1 base, with 23 bases lying between them. Here the CDR3 DNA reads TGTGCCAGCAGCTGGCCTACGGGGCTGGCGGGGGCTTCTGGAAACACCATATATTTT. It specifies CASSWPTGLAGASGNTIYF.

The chain recombines TRBV28 with TRBJ2-2, with D perhaps being TRBD1 or TRBD2 (5 bases each). Germline CDR1 reads MDHEN; CDR2 reads SYDVKM. V lost 7 bases and J lost 0, with 15 bases in between. The CDR3 totals 16 residues. This CDR3 reads CASTRPGTANTGELFF. DNA for the CDR3: TGTGCCAGCACACGACCCGGGACGGCGAACACCGGGGAGCTGTTTTTT.

The genes are TRBV18 and TRBJ2-1; D is possibly TRBD1 or TRBD2 (6 bases each). The CDR3 has 14 residues. Trimming shortened V by 3 bases and J by 6 bases, and 12 bases separated the two germline ends. Germline V gives CDR1 KGHSH, CDR2 LQKENI. The CDR3 sequence: CASSPAGGFNEQFF. CDR3 nucleotides: TGTGCCAGCTCACCCGCCGGGGGCTTCAATGAGCAGTTCTTC.

CDR3: CAWSVTGFGGSTGELFF. The CDR3 DNA reads as TGTGCCTGGAGTGTAACGGGTTTTGGAGGAAGCACCGGGGAGCTGTTTTTT. The chain uses TRBV30 and TRBJ2-2, with D possibly being TRBD2 (5 bases). CDR3 length: 17 residues. V shed 0 bases and J shed 4 bases, with 18 bases lying between them. Germline loops: CDR1 GTSNPN, CDR2 SVGIG (reference sequence).

This chain joins TRBV28 and TRBJ1-1; 10 bases match TRBD1. V dropped 7 bases and J dropped 8; count of bases not matched to a gene: 10. The germline V gene has CDR1 MDHEN and CDR2 SYDVKM. The CDR3 has 14 residues. CDR3 sequence: CASTDRGPFKEAFF. The CDR3 DNA reads as TGTGCCAGCACTGACAGGGGGCCCTTTAAAGAAGCTTTCTTT.

This clone has more than one count but fewer than ten. The chain links TRBV3-1 (or the pseudogene TRBV3-2) to TRBJ1-2; D is unclear. The CDR3 is 14 residues long. Germline V gives CDR1 LGHDT, CDR2 YNNKEL (reference sequence). Trimming left V 4 bases short and J 0 bases short, with 9 bases between. The DNA for the CDR3 is TGTGCCAGCAGCCGGGAAGCTACTAACTATGGCTACACCTTC. Its protein product is CASSREATNYGYTF.

V gene TRBV6-4 combines with J gene TRBJ2-2, with 10 bases lining up with TRBD2. V trimming: 7 bases; J trimming: 6 bases; junction bases outside the gene matches: 11. CDR3 length equals 16 residues. Germline V CDR1 and CDR2: MRHNA, SNTAGT. The CDR3 region has the DNA TGTGCCAGCACCGAAAGCCCTAGCGGGGGTCCCGGGGAGCTGTTTTTT. Protein product: CASTESPSGGPGELFF.

The table lists this clone with a few counts. J is TRBJ1-1 and V is TRBV10-2, with no clear D. Trimming removed 6 bases from V and 3 bases from J, with 8 bases in between. From germline, CDR1 is WSHSY and CDR2 SAAADI. The CDR3 is 12 amino acids. Here the CDR3 reads CASRTVYTEAFF. The CDR3, as DNA: TGCGCCAGCAGGACGGTATACACTGAAGCTTTCTTT.

A few counts support this clone. The J gene is TRBJ1-3, the V gene TRBV15; no clear D. Germline V lookup: CDR1 LNHNV, CDR2 YYDKDF (reference sequence). The length of the CDR3 is 13 residues. Trimming left V 0 bases short and J 7 bases short, with 7 bases between. CDR3 region: CATSRDPRNTIYF. CDR3 sequence (DNA): TGTGCCACCAGCAGAGATCCTCGTAACACCATATATTTT.

This clone came up once. The chain combines TRBV12-5 with TRBJ2-5; 8 nucleotides line up with TRBD1. The CDR3 spans 15 residues. V dropped 1 base and J dropped 4; count of bases not matched to a gene: 5. CDR1 and CDR2 from the germline V gene are LGHNT and FRNRAP. Here the CDR3 reads CASGLDRGLGETQYF. The CDR3 coding sequence is TGTGCTAGTGGTTTGGACAGGGGGTTGGGAGAGACCCAGTACTTC.

The V call is TRBV2, the J call TRBJ1-3; D call uncertain. The CDR3 has 16 amino acids. The germline V gene has CDR1 SNHLY and CDR2 FYNNEI. With 4 bases removed from V and 0 bases from J, the gap between germline ends came to 13 bases. CDR3 DNA: TGTGCCAGCAGTGTTTTGCACAGCGGCTCTGGAAACACCATATATTTT. Translating gives CASSVLHSGSGNTIYF.

The chain couples TRBV6-5 to TRBJ2-1, with D possibly TRBD1 on 6 matching bases. From germline, CDR1 is MNHEY and CDR2 SVGAGI. The CDR3 totals 14 residues. V was clipped by 6 bases and J by 2 bases, with 11 bases between them. The CDR3 is CASRQGGPYNEQFF. As DNA, the CDR3 is TGTGCCAGCAGACAGGGTGGGCCCTACAATGAGCAGTTCTTC.

In its sample, this clone was seen a few times. The V gene is TRBV6-2 or TRBV6-3, the J gene TRBJ2-1, with TRBD1 identical over 11 bases. V shed 5 bases and J 2 bases; nucleotides not matched to a gene: 8. Germline values: CDR1 MNHEY, CDR2 SVGEGT. The length of the CDR3 is 17 residues. CDR3 bases: TGTGCCAGCAGTCCGGGACAGGGGGTCTTCCCCTACAATGAGCAGTTCTTC. Its translation: CASSPGQGVFPYNEQFF.

This clone was found a few times. The identical CDR3 is also encoded by other nucleotide sequences in the sample. V usage is TRBV2 and J usage is TRBJ1-5; no definite D call. CDR3 size: 13 residues. The germline V gene has CDR1 SNHLY and CDR2 FYNNEI. The V end was cut by 4 bases, the J end by 0 bases, with 4 bases between. In DNA form, the CDR3 reads TGTGCCAGCAGTGCAACTAGCAATCAGCCCCAGCATTTT. Its translation is CASSATSNQPQHF.

The chain carries TRBV7-9 and TRBJ1-3, with D perhaps TRBD1 (5 bases). V lost 5 bases and J lost 1, with 9 bases in between. This CDR3 is 14 amino acids long. The germline CDR1 and CDR2 sequences are SEHNR and FQNEAQ (reference sequence). The CDR3 region is CASSRPGSGNTIYF. The CDR3 DNA reads as TGTGCCAGCAGCCGTCCAGGGTCTGGAAACACCATATATTTT.

This CDR3 reads CASGPGYGYTF. CDR3 bases: TGTGCCAGCGGGCCAGGGTATGGCTACACCTTC. This sequence joins TRBV2 and TRBJ1-2; tentative D call: TRBD1 (5 bases). The CDR3 is 11 amino acids. Germline CDR1 is SNHLY and CDR2 is FYNNEI. The V gene lost 8 bases and the J gene lost 5 bases, with 9 bases spanning the gap.

This sequence joins TRBV11-1 and TRBJ2-1, with 11 bases lining up with TRBD2. CDR1 is SGHAT and CDR2 is FQDESV in the germline V gene (reference sequence). V was clipped by 2 bases and J by 3 bases; unmatched bases: 3. This CDR3 contains 16 residues. The CDR3 sequence: CASSLTSGGVYNEQFF. The DNA of the CDR3 is TGTGCCAGCAGCTTAACTAGCGGGGGAGTCTACAATGAGCAGTTCTTC.